This entry lists 25 T cell receptor beta chains sequenced from one sample in a study of cytomegalovirus exposure and HLA in healthy donors. 60 Vbeta and 13 Jbeta primers were used in PCR. TCRdb's table, derived via immunoSEQ multiplex PCR, lists solely in-frame clones and lacks some. This repertoire includes around 210,000 clones. The specimen was PBMCs. These receptors all come from a woman under 40 in good health and CMV-seropositive.

This chain joins TRBV18 and TRBJ2-7; 8 bases line up with TRBD1. Germline V CDR1 and CDR2: KGHSH, LQKENI. This CDR3 spans 15 amino acids. V lost 5 bases to trimming and J lost 3 bases; unmatched junction nucleotides: 9. The CDR3 region is CASSKQGDHYYEQYF. DNA for the CDR3: TGTGCCAGCTCAAAACAGGGGGACCACTACTACGAGCAGTACTTC.

The chain employs TRBV7-9 and TRBJ1-1, with TRBD1 matching 7 bases. This CDR3 is built from 14 residues. V dropped 5 bases and J dropped 1; count of bases not matched to a gene: 4. CDR1 is SEHNR and CDR2 is FQNEAQ in the germline V gene (reference sequence). CDR3 nucleotide sequence: TGTGCCAGCAGCCCGGGACAGTGGAACACTGAAGCTTTCTTT. This sequence encodes CASSPGQWNTEAFF.

The chain employs TRBV5-1 and TRBJ1-5, with 9 bases that match TRBD1. J was trimmed by 7 bases and V by 4 bases; bases with no gene match: 6. Per the germline V gene, CDR1 is SGHRS and CDR2 is YFSETQ. The CDR3 covers 14 residues. In DNA form, the CDR3 reads TGCGCCAGCAGCATAGGGACAGGGAGGCAGCCCCAGCATTTT. Amino acid sequence: CASSIGTGRQPQHF.

CDR3 sequence (DNA): TGTGCCAGCAAAACGGGCTATAATTCACCCCTCCACTTT. This codes for CASKTGYNSPLHF. This chain uses TRBV6-5 with TRBJ1-6; no reliable D call. The CDR3 loop spans 13 amino acids. CDR1 is MNHEY, CDR2 SVGAGI, per germline. Trimming pared 7 bases from V and 3 bases from J, leaving 7 bases between.

The chain is built from TRBV2 and TRBJ1-1; TRBD1 matches at 9 bases. The V and J ends lost 9 bases and 3 bases, in that order; junction bases with no gene match: 5. Germline V gene lookup returns CDR1 SNHLY and CDR2 FYNNEI. This CDR3 is 13 amino acids long. This chain's CDR3 is CARHRGQYTEAFF. DNA of the CDR3: TGTGCCAGGCACAGGGGGCAGTACACTGAAGCTTTCTTT.

This rearrangement joins TRBV4-3 to TRBJ2-1; 11 nucleotides agree with TRBD2. The length of the CDR3 is 15 residues. Germline lookup yields CDR1 LGHNA and CDR2 YSLEER. Unmatched junction bases numbered 1, after V lost 2 bases and J lost 4 bases. CDR3 residues: CASSQLAGGYNEQFF. CDR3 bases: TGCGCCAGCAGCCAACTAGCGGGAGGTTACAATGAGCAGTTCTTC.

The chain couples TRBV2 to TRBJ1-2; TRBD1 is a possible D gene (6 bases). Germline V gives CDR1 SNHLY, CDR2 FYNNEI. V was clipped by 7 bases and J by 1 base, with 16 bases between them. This CDR3 has 15 residues. This CDR3 is CASTVEFRGNYGYTF. CDR3 in DNA: TGTGCCAGCACCGTCGAATTCAGGGGTAACTATGGCTACACCTTC.

The rearrangement links TRBV5-1 to TRBJ2-2; D is perhaps TRBD2 (6 bases). CDR3 length: 14 amino acids. The germline gives CDR1 SGHRS, CDR2 YFSETQ. The V end lost 4 bases, the J end lost 4 bases, and 11 bases lay between the germline ends. The CDR3 reads CASSTLAGTGELFF. DNA of the CDR3: TGCGCCAGCAGCACACTAGCAGGCACCGGGGAGCTGTTTTTT.

The chain recombines TRBV7-2 with TRBJ1-5; the D gene is possibly TRBD1 (6 bases). There are 13 residues in the CDR3. Germline V CDR1 and CDR2: SGHTA, FQGNSA. The germline V and J ends were trimmed by 4 bases and 3 bases, with 7 bases remaining between them. The CDR3 is CASSWDNNQPQHF. The CDR3 DNA reads as TGTGCCAGCAGCTGGGACAACAATCAGCCCCAGCATTTT.

The chain employs TRBV7-9 and TRBJ2-7; 7 bases are a match to TRBD1. V dropped 6 bases and J dropped 4; count of bases not matched to a gene: 15. Germline values: CDR1 SEHNR, CDR2 FQNEAQ (reference sequence). This CDR3 contains 16 residues. CDR3: CASSSKSAGGRYEQYF. The DNA of the CDR3 is TGTGCCAGCAGTTCAAAATCGGCAGGGGGAAGGTACGAGCAGTACTTC. The complete variable domain, with remaining parts taken from reference TRBV7-9 and TRBJ2-7, reads DTGVSQNPRHKITKRGQNVTFRCDPISEHNRLYWYRQTLGQGPEFLTYFQNEAQLEKSRLLSDRFSAERPKGSFSTLEIQRTEQGDSAMYLCASSSKSAGGRYEQYFGPGTRLTVT.

The chain uses TRBV6-6 and TRBJ1-2; D may be TRBD1 (5 bases). This CDR3 spans 13 amino acids. The germline gives CDR1 MNHNY, CDR2 SVGAGI (reference sequence). The V end was cut by 4 bases, the J end by 3 bases, with 9 bases between. The CDR3 DNA sequence: TGTGCCAGCAGTTGGGGCAGGGACTATGGCTACACCTTC. It yields the protein CASSWGRDYGYTF.

The gene calls are TRBV28 and TRBJ1-1; D perhaps matches TRBD1 (6 bases). The germline CDR1 and CDR2 sequences are MDHEN and SYDVKM. This CDR3 has 14 residues. V lost 10 bases, J lost 0 bases, and 15 bases lay in between. DNA for the CDR3: TGTGCCACCCACGGAACAGGGATGAACACTGAAGCTTTCTTT. It codes for CATHGTGMNTEAFF.

V is TRBV19 and J is TRBJ1-6; D is possibly TRBD1 (5 bases). The V and J ends lost 7 bases and 0 bases respectively, with 16 bases between them. Germline V gives CDR1 LNHDA, CDR2 SQIVND (reference sequence). The CDR3 covers 17 residues. CDR3 region: CASMGRAPSSYNSPLHF. For the CDR3, the DNA is TGTGCCAGTATGGGGCGTGCGCCAAGCTCCTATAATTCACCCCTCCACTTT.

In DNA, the CDR3 is TGTGCCAGCAGCTTGGCGAATCAGGGACCGGGGGTCTATGGCTACACCTTC. As protein: CASSLANQGPGVYGYTF. The chain has TRBV5-4 and TRBJ1-2, with D possibly matching TRBD1 (5 bases). The V gene's germline CDR1 is SGHNT and CDR2 YYREEE (reference sequence). The CDR3 has 17 amino acids. Trimming cost V 0 bases and J 4 bases, with 19 bases left between them.

The rearrangement links TRBV18 to TRBJ2-1; 15 bases line up with TRBD2. This CDR3 region has 16 residues. Germline V gene sequence: CDR1 KGHSH, CDR2 LQKENI. Germline trimming cut 3 bases from V and 15 bases from J; bases unmatched to any gene: 12. The CDR3 region has the DNA TGTGCCAGCTCACCGGATGGACTGAGGACTAGCGGGAGGGGGTTCTTC. It yields the protein CASSPDGLRTSGRGFF.

To note about this clone: This CDR3 is also generated by other DNA sequences in the sample. The rearrangement joins TRBV6-5 to TRBJ1-1; D gene unclear. Trimming left V 0 bases short and J 2 bases short, with 7 bases between. This CDR3 has 14 residues. Looked up from germline, CDR1 is MNHEY and CDR2 is SVGAGI. DNA for the CDR3: TGTGCCAGCAGTTACTCGCGGGGTAACACTGAAGCTTTCTTT. Encoded protein: CASSYSRGNTEAFF.

The genes are TRBV30 and TRBJ2-7; 9 bases are shared with TRBD2. The CDR3 is 16 amino acids. The V and J ends lost 2 bases and 4 bases, in that order; junction bases with no gene match: 12. Germline lookup yields CDR1 GTSNPN and CDR2 SVGIG (reference sequence). CDR3: CAWSLSRLAGTYEQYF. For the CDR3, the DNA is TGTGCCTGGAGTCTTTCGAGGCTAGCGGGAACGTACGAGCAGTACTTC.

The chain has TRBV29-1 and TRBJ2-7; a weak D match, TRBD1 (5 bases). The CDR3 has 11 residues. V lost 4 bases and J 5 bases, leaving 9 bases between the germline ends. Germline CDR1 reads SQVTM; CDR2 reads ANQGSEA. Here the CDR3 DNA reads TGCAGCGTTGGACAGTTGAACGAGCAGTACTTC. Protein: CSVGQLNEQYF.

This chain links TRBV7-9 with TRBJ1-2, with TRBD1 matching 9 bases. V trimming: 2 bases; J trimming: 6 bases; junction bases outside the gene matches: 10. Looked up from germline, CDR1 is SEHNR and CDR2 is FQNEAQ (reference sequence). The CDR3 is 16 amino acids. CDR3 residues: CASSLWDREEGDGYTF. CDR3 in DNA: TGTGCCAGCAGCTTATGGGACAGGGAAGAGGGAGATGGCTACACCTTC.

The chain couples TRBV9 to TRBJ1-2; no reliable D call. Trimming shortened V by 1 base and J by 4 bases, and 14 bases separated the two germline ends. There are 15 residues in the CDR3. In germline, CDR1 is SGDLS, CDR2 YYNGEE. The CDR3 here is CASSVSNSLFYGYTF. As DNA, the CDR3 is TGTGCCAGCAGCGTATCGAACAGCCTGTTCTATGGCTACACCTTC. Combining the CDR3 with reference TRBV9 and TRBJ1-2 gives the whole variable domain DSGVTQTPKHLITATGQRVTLRCSPRSGDLSVYWYQQSLDQGLQFLIQYYNGEERAKGNILERFSAQQFPDLHSELNLSSLELGDSALYFCASSVSNSLFYGYTFGSGTRLTVV.

The chain is built from TRBV9 and TRBJ2-5; 12 bases match TRBD2. V lost 3 bases to trimming and J lost 0 bases; unmatched junction nucleotides: 3. CDR1 is SGDLS and CDR2 is YYNGEE in the germline V gene. This CDR3 is 16 amino acids long. CDR3: CASSEGTSGYQETQYF. The CDR3 bases are TGTGCCAGCAGCGAAGGGACTAGCGGGTACCAAGAGACCCAGTACTTC.

The chain is built from TRBV29-1 and TRBJ2-3; a weak D match, TRBD1 (6 bases). From germline, CDR1 is SQVTM and CDR2 ANQGSEA. The germline V and J ends were trimmed by 5 bases and 2 bases, with 11 bases remaining between them. This CDR3 region has 13 residues. The CDR3, as DNA: TGCAGCGTTTTAGGGGACAACACAGATACGCAGTATTTT. This encodes CSVLGDNTDTQYF.

This chain joins TRBV14 and TRBJ2-3, with no clear D. Between the trimmed V and J ends, which lost 2 bases and 4 bases, there was a span of 4 bases. Germline V CDR1 and CDR2: SGHDN, FVKESK. The CDR3 spans 12 residues. The CDR3 region has the DNA TGTGCCAGCAGCCAACCGGCAGATACGCAGTATTTT. Its protein product is CASSQPADTQYF.

The chain uses TRBV5-8 and TRBJ1-6; perhaps TRBD1 as D (6 bases). The CDR3 is 17 residues long. Germline loops: CDR1 SGHTS, CDR2 YDEGEE. Trimming removed 1 base from V and 11 bases from J, with 22 bases in between. The CDR3 region is CASSLKAGAGVWAPLHF. For the CDR3, the DNA is TGTGCCAGCAGCTTGAAGGCAGGGGCTGGGGTATGGGCACCCCTCCACTTT.

The V call is TRBV7-9, the J call TRBJ1-1, with D possibly being TRBD1 (6 bases). This CDR3 has 16 amino acids. Trimming stripped 7 bases from V and 6 bases from J, with 24 bases between. Germline values: CDR1 SEHNR, CDR2 FQNEAQ (reference sequence). CDR3 amino acids: CASTPTVRGASAEAFF. CDR3 in DNA: TGTGCCAGCACCCCCACCGTGCGGGGGGCCAGCGCTGAAGCTTTCTTT.